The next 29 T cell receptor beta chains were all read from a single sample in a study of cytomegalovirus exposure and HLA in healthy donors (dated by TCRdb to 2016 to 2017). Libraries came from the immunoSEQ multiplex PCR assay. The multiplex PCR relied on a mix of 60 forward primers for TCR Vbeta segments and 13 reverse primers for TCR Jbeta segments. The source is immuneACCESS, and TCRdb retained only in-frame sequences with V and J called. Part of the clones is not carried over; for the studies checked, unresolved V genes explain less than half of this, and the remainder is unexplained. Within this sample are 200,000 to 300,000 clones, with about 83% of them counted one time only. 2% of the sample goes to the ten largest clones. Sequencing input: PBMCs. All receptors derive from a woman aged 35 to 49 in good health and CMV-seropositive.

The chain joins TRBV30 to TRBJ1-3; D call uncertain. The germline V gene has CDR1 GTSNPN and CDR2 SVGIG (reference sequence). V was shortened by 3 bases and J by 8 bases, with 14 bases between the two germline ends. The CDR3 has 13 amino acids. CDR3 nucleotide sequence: TGTGCCTGGAGGAGAGACCAAGAGGACACCATATATTTT. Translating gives CAWRRDQEDTIYF. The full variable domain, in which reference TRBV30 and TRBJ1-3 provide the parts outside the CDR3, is SQTIHQWPATLVQPVGSPLSLECTVEGTSNPNLYWYRQAAGRGLQLLFYSVGIGQISSEVPQNLSASRPQDRQFILSSKKLLLSDSGFYLCAWRRDQEDTIYFGEGSWLTVV.

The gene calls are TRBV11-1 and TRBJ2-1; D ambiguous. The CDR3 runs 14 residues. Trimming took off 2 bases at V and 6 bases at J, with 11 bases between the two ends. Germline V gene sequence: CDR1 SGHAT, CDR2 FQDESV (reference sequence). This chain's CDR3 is CASSLRGPANEQFF. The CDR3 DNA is TGTGCCAGCAGCTTAAGAGGTCCGGCCAATGAGCAGTTCTTC.

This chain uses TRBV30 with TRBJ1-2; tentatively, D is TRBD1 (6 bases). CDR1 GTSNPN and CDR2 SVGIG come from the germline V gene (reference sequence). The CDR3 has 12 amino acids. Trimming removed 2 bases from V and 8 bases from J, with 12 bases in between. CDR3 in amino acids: CAWSLPGEGYTF. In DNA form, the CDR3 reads TGTGCCTGGAGTCTGCCAGGGGAAGGCTACACCTTC. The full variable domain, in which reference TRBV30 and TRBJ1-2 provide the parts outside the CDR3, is SQTIHQWPATLVQPVGSPLSLECTVEGTSNPNLYWYRQAAGRGLQLLFYSVGIGQISSEVPQNLSASRPQDRQFILSSKKLLLSDSGFYLCAWSLPGEGYTFGSGTRLTVV.

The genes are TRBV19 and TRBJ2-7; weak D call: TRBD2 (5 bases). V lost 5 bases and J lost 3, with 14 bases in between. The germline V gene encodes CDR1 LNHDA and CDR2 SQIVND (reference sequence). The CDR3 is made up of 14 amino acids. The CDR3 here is CASSVLVGDYEQYF. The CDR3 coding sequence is TGTGCCAGTAGTGTACTAGTGGGAGACTACGAGCAGTACTTC. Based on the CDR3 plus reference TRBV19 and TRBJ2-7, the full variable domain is DGGITQSPKYLFRKEGQNVTLSCEQNLNHDAMYWYRQDPGQGLRLIYYSQIVNDFQKGDIAEGYSVSREKKESFPLTVTSAQKNPTAFYLCASSVLVGDYEQYFGPGTRLTVT.

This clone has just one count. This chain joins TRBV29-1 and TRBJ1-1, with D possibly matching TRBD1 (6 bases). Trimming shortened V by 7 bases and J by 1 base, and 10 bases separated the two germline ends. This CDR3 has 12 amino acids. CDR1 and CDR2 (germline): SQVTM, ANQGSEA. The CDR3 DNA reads TGCAGCGGAAGGACAGCGAACACTGAAGCTTTCTTT. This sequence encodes CSGRTANTEAFF.

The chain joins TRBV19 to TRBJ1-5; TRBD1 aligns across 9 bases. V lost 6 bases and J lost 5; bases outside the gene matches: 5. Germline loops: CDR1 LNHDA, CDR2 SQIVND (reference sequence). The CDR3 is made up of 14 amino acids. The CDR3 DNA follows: TGTGCCAGTAGGCCGGGACAGGGCCATCAGCCCCAGCATTTT. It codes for CASRPGQGHQPQHF. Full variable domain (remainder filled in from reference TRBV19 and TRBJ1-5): DGGITQSPKYLFRKEGQNVTLSCEQNLNHDAMYWYRQDPGQGLRLIYYSQIVNDFQKGDIAEGYSVSREKKESFPLTVTSAQKNPTAFYLCASRPGQGHQPQHFGDGTRLSIL.

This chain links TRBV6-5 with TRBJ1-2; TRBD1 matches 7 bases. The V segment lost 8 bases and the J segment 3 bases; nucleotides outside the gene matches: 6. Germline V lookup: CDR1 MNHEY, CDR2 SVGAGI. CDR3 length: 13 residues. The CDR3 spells CASGKGADYGYTF. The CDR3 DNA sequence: TGTGCCAGCGGTAAGGGGGCAGACTATGGCTACACCTTC.

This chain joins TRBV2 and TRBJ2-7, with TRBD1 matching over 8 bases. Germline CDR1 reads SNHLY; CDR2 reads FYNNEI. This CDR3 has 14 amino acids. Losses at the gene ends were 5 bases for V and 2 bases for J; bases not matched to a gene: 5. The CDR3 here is CASSSGGGTYEQYF. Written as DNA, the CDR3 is TGTGCCAGCAGTTCAGGGGGCGGGACCTACGAGCAGTACTTC.

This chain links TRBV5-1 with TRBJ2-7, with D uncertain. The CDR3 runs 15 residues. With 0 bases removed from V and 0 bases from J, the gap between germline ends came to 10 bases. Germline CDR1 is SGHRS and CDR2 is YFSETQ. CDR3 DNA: TGCGCCAGCAGCTTGGAAGCCATACTCTCCTACGAGCAGTACTTC. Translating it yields CASSLEAILSYEQYF.

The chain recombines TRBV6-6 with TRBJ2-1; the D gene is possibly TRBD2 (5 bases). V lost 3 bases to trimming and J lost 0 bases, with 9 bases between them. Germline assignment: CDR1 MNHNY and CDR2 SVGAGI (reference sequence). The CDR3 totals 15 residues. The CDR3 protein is CASSYSASSYNEQFF. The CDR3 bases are TGTGCCAGCAGTTATAGCGCGAGCTCCTACAATGAGCAGTTCTTC.

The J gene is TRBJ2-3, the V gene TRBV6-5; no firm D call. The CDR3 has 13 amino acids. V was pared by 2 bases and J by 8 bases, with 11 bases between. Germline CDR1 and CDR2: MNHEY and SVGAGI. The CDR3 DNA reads TGTGCCAGCAGTTACCAACAGATGGGTACGCAGTATTTT. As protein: CASSYQQMGTQYF.

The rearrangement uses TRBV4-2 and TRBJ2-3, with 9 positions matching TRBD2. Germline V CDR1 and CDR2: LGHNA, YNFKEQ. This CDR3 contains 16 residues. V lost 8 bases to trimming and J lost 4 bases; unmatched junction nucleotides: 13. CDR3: CASRDEGGGRADTQYF. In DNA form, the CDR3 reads TGTGCCAGCCGGGATGAAGGGGGCGGGAGGGCAGATACGCAGTATTTT.

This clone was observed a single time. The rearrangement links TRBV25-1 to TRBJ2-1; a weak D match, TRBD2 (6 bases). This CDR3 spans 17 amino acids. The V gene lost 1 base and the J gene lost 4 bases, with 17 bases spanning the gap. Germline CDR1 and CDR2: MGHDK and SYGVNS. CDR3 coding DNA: TGTGCCAGCAGTGAATCCGGGGTTCGTGCGGGATACAATGAGCAGTTCTTC. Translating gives CASSESGVRAGYNEQFF.

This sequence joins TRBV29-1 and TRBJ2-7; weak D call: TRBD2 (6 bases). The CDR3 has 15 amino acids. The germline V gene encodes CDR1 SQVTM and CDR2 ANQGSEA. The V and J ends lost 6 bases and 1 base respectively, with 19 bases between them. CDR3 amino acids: CSVTGDPNSSYEQYF. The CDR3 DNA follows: TGCAGCGTGACGGGGGACCCAAATTCTTCCTACGAGCAGTACTTC.

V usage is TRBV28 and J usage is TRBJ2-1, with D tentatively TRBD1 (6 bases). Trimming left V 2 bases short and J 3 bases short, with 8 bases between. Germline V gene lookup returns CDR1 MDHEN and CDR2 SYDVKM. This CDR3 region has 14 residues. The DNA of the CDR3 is TGTGCCAGCAGTTTAACAGGGATCTACAATGAGCAGTTCTTC. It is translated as CASSLTGIYNEQFF.

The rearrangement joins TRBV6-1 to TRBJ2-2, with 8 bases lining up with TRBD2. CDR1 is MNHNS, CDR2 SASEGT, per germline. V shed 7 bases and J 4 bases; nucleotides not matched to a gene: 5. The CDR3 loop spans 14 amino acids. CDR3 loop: CASIGGRSTGELFF. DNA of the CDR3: TGTGCCAGCATAGGCGGGAGGAGCACCGGGGAGCTGTTTTTT.

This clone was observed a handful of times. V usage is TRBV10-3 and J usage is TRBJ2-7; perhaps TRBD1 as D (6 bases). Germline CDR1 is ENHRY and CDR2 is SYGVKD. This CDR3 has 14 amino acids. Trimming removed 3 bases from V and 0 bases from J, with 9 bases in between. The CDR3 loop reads CAISEGTNSYEQYF. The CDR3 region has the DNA TGTGCCATCAGTGAAGGGACAAACTCCTACGAGCAGTACTTC.

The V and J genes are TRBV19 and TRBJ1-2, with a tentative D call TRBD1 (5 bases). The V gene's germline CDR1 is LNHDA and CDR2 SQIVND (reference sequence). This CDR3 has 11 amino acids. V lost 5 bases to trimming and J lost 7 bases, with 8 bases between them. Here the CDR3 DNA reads TGTGCCAGTAGTGGGGGACTTGGCTACACCTTC. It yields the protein CASSGGLGYTF.

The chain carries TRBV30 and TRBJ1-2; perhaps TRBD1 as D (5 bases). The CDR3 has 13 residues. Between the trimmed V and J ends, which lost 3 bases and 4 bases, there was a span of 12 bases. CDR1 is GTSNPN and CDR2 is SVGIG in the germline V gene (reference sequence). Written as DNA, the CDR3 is TGTGCCTGGAGCGAGACAGAACTCTATGGCTACACCTTC. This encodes CAWSETELYGYTF.

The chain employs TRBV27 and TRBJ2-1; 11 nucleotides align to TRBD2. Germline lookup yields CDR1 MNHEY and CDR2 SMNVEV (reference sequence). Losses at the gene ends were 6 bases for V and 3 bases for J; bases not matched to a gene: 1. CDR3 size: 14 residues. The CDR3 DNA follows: TGTGCCAGCAGGGGACTAGCGGACTACAATGAGCAGTTCTTC. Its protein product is CASRGLADYNEQFF.

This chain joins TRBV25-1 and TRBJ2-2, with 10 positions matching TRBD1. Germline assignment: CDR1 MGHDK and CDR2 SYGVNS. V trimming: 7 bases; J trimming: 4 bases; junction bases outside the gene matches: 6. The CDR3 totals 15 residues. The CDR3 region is CASKLDRGLTGELFF. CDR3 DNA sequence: TGTGCCAGCAAGCTCGACAGGGGGCTCACCGGGGAGCTGTTTTTT.

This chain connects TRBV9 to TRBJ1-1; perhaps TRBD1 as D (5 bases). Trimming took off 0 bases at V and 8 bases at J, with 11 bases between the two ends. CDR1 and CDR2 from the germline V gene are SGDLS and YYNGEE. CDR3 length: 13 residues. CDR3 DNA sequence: TGTGCCAGCAGCGTAGGAACGGGGGGAGAAGCTTTCTTT. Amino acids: CASSVGTGGEAFF.

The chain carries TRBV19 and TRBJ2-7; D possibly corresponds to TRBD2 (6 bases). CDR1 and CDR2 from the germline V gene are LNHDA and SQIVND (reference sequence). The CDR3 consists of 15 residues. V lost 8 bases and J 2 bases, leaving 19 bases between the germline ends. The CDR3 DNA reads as TGTGCCAGTGGGGGACCGGGAGAGGCCACCTACGAGCAGTACTTC. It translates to CASGGPGEATYEQYF.

The CDR3 here is CASRTGGINQPQHF. CDR3 DNA sequence: TGTGCCAGCAGGACAGGGGGGATCAATCAGCCCCAGCATTTT. The chain employs TRBV28 and TRBJ1-5; 9 bases fit TRBD1. CDR3 length: 14 amino acids. The junction had 3 bases not matched to a gene; V was cut back by 6 bases and J by 3 bases. In germline, CDR1 is MDHEN, CDR2 SYDVKM.

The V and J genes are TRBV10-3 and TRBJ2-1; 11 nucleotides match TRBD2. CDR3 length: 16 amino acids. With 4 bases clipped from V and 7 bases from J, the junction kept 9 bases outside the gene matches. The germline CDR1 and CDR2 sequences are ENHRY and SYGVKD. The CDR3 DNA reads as TGTGCCATCAGTGCTGTAGCGGGAGGGCCTTTGAATGAGCAGTTCTTC. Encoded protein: CAISAVAGGPLNEQFF.

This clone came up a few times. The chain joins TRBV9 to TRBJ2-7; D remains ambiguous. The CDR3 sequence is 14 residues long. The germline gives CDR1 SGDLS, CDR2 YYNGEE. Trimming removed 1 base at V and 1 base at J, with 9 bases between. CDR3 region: CASSVTTTSYEQYF. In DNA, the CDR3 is TGTGCCAGCAGCGTAACCACCACTTCCTACGAGCAGTACTTC.

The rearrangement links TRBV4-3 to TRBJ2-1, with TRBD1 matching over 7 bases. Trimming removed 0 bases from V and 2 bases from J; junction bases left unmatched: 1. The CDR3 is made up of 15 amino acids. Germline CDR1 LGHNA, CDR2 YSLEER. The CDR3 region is CASSQETGAYNEQFF. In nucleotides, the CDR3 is TGCGCCAGCAGCCAAGAAACAGGGGCCTACAATGAGCAGTTCTTC.

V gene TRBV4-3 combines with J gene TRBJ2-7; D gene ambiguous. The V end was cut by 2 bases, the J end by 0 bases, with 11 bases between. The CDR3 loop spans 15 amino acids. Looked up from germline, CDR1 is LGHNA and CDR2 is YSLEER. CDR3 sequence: CASSQLGGSSYEQYF. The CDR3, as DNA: TGCGCCAGCAGCCAACTCGGCGGAAGCTCCTACGAGCAGTACTTC.

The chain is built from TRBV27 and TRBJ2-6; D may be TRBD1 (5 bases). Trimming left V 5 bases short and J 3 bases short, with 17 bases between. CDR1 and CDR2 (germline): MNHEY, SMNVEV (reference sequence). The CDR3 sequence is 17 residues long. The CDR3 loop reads CASSPNNQGLGANVLTF. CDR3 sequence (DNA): TGTGCCAGCAGTCCAAACAATCAGGGTCTTGGGGCCAACGTCCTGACTTTC.